These 27 T cell receptor beta chains came from one sample sequenced in a study of T cell responses to AZD1222 COVID-19 vaccine. The protocol was immunoSEQ multiplex PCR, while the TCRdb copy is restricted to in-frame clones and leaves out a portion. The sample holds around 50,000 clones, about 86% seen once. The sample was peripheral blood, taken on day 0 of AZD1222 vaccination. All receptors derive from an adult in good health.

This rearrangement joins TRBV9 to TRBJ2-2; no definite D call. CDR3 length: 12 residues. Germline V CDR1 and CDR2: SGDLS, YYNGEE. The V gene lost 0 bases and the J gene lost 8 bases, with 5 bases spanning the gap. The CDR3 sequence: CASSVEGGELFF. The CDR3 DNA reads as TGTGCCAGCAGCGTAGAGGGTGGGGAGCTGTTTTTT.

The V call is TRBV5-5, the J call TRBJ1-1; unclear D gene. Per the germline V gene, CDR1 is SGHKS and CDR2 is YYEKEE (reference sequence). The CDR3 sequence is 13 residues long. Trimming pared 4 bases from V and 4 bases from J, leaving 11 bases between. The CDR3 DNA reads as TGTGCCAGCAGCCTGGGCCCTTTCACTGAAGCTTTCTTT. Translating gives CASSLGPFTEAFF. Based on the CDR3 plus reference TRBV5-5 and TRBJ1-1, the full variable domain is DAGVTQSPTHLIKTRGQQVTLRCSPISGHKSVSWYQQVLGQGPQFIFQYYEKEERGRGNFPDRFSARQFPNYSSELNVNALLLGDSALYLCASSLGPFTEAFFGQGTRLTVV.

This clone was recorded a few times. This chain uses TRBV27 with TRBJ2-7; 9 bases map to TRBD2. The V segment lost 5 bases and the J segment 4 bases; nucleotides outside the gene matches: 0. The germline V gene encodes CDR1 MNHEY and CDR2 SMNVEV (reference sequence). The CDR3 totals 12 residues. CDR3 sequence (DNA): TGTGCCAGCAGTAGCGGGGGGTACGAGCAGTACTTC. It encodes CASSSGGYEQYF.

CDR3 amino acids: CATSDLRGRSNQPQHF. CDR3 nucleotides: TGTGCCACCAGTGATTTGCGGGGTAGGAGCAATCAGCCCCAGCATTTT. V usage is TRBV24-1 and J usage is TRBJ1-5; D uncertain. From germline, CDR1 is KGHDR and CDR2 SFDVKD. The CDR3 consists of 16 residues. Trimming cost V 0 bases and J 1 base, with 9 bases left between them.

The chain couples TRBV7-8 to TRBJ2-3, with 8 bases matching TRBD1. V dropped 3 bases and J dropped 0; count of bases not matched to a gene: 5. The germline V gene has CDR1 SGHVS and CDR2 FQNEAQ. The CDR3 is 16 residues long. This CDR3 is CASSFQGAGSTDTQYF. The CDR3 DNA follows: TGTGCCAGCAGCTTTCAGGGGGCGGGGAGCACAGATACGCAGTATTTT. The whole variable domain, remainder taken from reference TRBV7-8 and TRBJ2-3, is GAGVSQSPRYKVAKRGQDVALRCDPISGHVSLFWYQQALGQGPEFLTYFQNEAQLDKSGLPSDRFFAERPEGSVSTLKIQRTQQEDSAVYLCASSFQGAGSTDTQYFGPGTRLTVL.

The chain links TRBV6-5 to TRBJ2-7; 9 bases line up with TRBD2. The CDR3 extends over 16 amino acids. J was trimmed by 2 bases and V by 0 bases; bases with no gene match: 5. Germline V gene lookup returns CDR1 MNHEY and CDR2 SVGAGI. The CDR3 spells CASSYSTSGGTYEQYF. CDR3 sequence (DNA): TGTGCCAGCAGTTACTCGACAAGCGGGGGGACCTACGAGCAGTACTTC.

The chain has TRBV3-1 (or the pseudogene TRBV3-2) and TRBJ1-2; 11 bases map to TRBD1. The CDR3 spans 15 residues. With 4 bases clipped from V and 3 bases from J, the junction kept 4 bases outside the gene matches. Germline loops: CDR1 LGHDT, CDR2 YNNKEL (reference sequence). CDR3 sequence reads: CASSLGQGAHYGYTF. CDR3 nucleotide sequence: TGTGCCAGCAGCCTTGGACAGGGGGCGCACTATGGCTACACCTTC.

The chain has TRBV19 and TRBJ1-3; D is uncertain. Trimming took 9 bases from V and 4 from J, leaving 16 bases between them. This CDR3 spans 14 amino acids. Germline assignment: CDR1 LNHDA and CDR2 SQIVND (reference sequence). The CDR3, as DNA: TGTGCCAGCAAGGAGGTTCCCTCGGGAAACACCATATATTTT. Translation: CASKEVPSGNTIYF.

CDR3 DNA sequence: TGTGCTAGTGGTTTGGTACTGCCGGTCGGTGGTCAGCCCCAGCATTTT. Protein: CASGLVLPVGGQPQHF. V usage is TRBV12-5 and J usage is TRBJ1-5; no definite D call. The germline CDR1 and CDR2 sequences are LGHNT and FRNRAP. V was shortened by 0 bases and J by 6 bases, with 15 bases between the two germline ends. The CDR3 extends over 16 amino acids.

This clone has a handful of counts. The genes are TRBV3-1 (or the pseudogene TRBV3-2) and TRBJ2-7; D may be TRBD2 (6 bases). V lost 5 bases, J lost 4 bases, and 12 bases lay in between. The CDR3 consists of 13 residues. Germline V CDR1 and CDR2: LGHDT, YNNKEL (reference sequence). In DNA form, the CDR3 reads TGTGCCAGCAGCATATTCCGGGGGTACGAGCAGTACTTC. This gives the protein CASSIFRGYEQYF.

V and J are TRBV16 and TRBJ2-3; D is ambiguous. Germline V gene data show CDR1 as KGHSY and CDR2 as FQNENV. This CDR3 has 13 amino acids. The V gene lost 4 bases and the J gene lost 2 bases, with 7 bases spanning the gap. The CDR3 bases are TGTGCCAGCAGCCTGAAGGTCACAGATACGCAGTATTTT. This encodes CASSLKVTDTQYF.

V gene TRBV18 combines with J gene TRBJ2-2, with TRBD1 as a possible D gene (6 bases). The ends were cut back, 3 bases at V and 6 bases at J, with 8 bases in the middle. CDR1 and CDR2 from the germline V gene are KGHSH and LQKENI. The CDR3 has 13 residues. CDR3 DNA sequence: TGTGCCAGCTCACCGGACAGATCCGGGGAGCTGTTTTTT. Translating gives CASSPDRSGELFF. The whole variable domain, remainder taken from reference TRBV18 and TRBJ2-2, is NAGVMQNPRHLVRRRGQEARLRCSPMKGHSHVYWYRQLPEEGLKFMVYLQKENIIDESGMPKERFSAEFPKEGPSILRIQQVVRGDSAAYFCASSPDRSGELFFGEGSRLTVL.

This clone was counted only a few times. CDR3 protein: CASSIPGRGYGYTF. The CDR3 DNA reads as TGTGCCAGTAGTATTCCCGGCAGGGGCTATGGCTACACCTTC. The chain combines TRBV19 with TRBJ1-2; weak D call: TRBD1 (6 bases). Trimming took off 3 bases at V and 4 bases at J, with 12 bases between the two ends. This CDR3 comprises 14 residues. Germline V CDR1 and CDR2: LNHDA, SQIVND (reference sequence).

This rearrangement joins TRBV6-5 to TRBJ1-4; tentatively, D is TRBD1 (6 bases). Trimming cost V 4 bases and J 5 bases, with 17 bases left between them. Germline V CDR1 and CDR2: MNHEY, SVGAGI. The CDR3 length is 16 residues. The CDR3 DNA reads TGTGCCAGCAGTTTGGGTGCCCAGGGGATCAATGAAAAACTGTTTTTT. This translates into CASSLGAQGINEKLFF.

This chain connects TRBV3-1 (or the pseudogene TRBV3-2) to TRBJ2-2; the D gene is possibly TRBD1 (6 bases). Per germline, CDR1 LGHDT and CDR2 YNNKEL (reference sequence). V was pared by 4 bases and J by 1 base, with 7 bases between. The CDR3 covers 14 residues. CDR3: CASSPGQNTGELFF. CDR3 nucleotide sequence: TGTGCCAGCAGCCCGGGACAGAACACCGGGGAGCTGTTTTTT.

This clone was seen a handful of times. The V call is TRBV11-2, the J call TRBJ2-2, with a tentative D call TRBD1 (6 bases). The V end was cut by 6 bases, the J end by 2 bases, with 13 bases between. The germline V gene has CDR1 SGHAT and CDR2 FQNNGV. CDR3 length: 15 residues. DNA for the CDR3: TGTGCCAGCAGTCCCTTGACAGGAAACACCGGGGAGCTGTTTTTT. Encoded protein: CASSPLTGNTGELFF.

This clone appeared a few times. V is TRBV24-1 and J is TRBJ2-1, with D possibly matching TRBD1 (5 bases). Germline CDR1 is KGHDR and CDR2 is SFDVKD. This CDR3 region has 13 residues. The V and J ends lost 5 bases and 9 bases respectively, with 13 bases between them. Written as DNA, the CDR3 is TGTGCCACCAGTGCCCGTGGGGCTTCTGAGCAGTTCTTC. It translates to CATSARGASEQFF.

This chain joins TRBV5-5 and TRBJ2-7; no clear D. CDR1 is SGHKS, CDR2 YYEKEE, per germline (reference sequence). CDR3 length: 12 residues. V lost 0 bases, J lost 6 bases, and 7 bases lay in between. The DNA for the CDR3 is TGTGCCAGCAGCTTGGCCTGGGGCGAGCAGTACTTC. It codes for CASSLAWGEQYF. The full variable domain, its missing parts supplied by reference TRBV5-5 and TRBJ2-7, is DAGVTQSPTHLIKTRGQQVTLRCSPISGHKSVSWYQQVLGQGPQFIFQYYEKEERGRGNFPDRFSARQFPNYSSELNVNALLLGDSALYLCASSLAWGEQYFGPGTRLTVT.

The rearrangement links TRBV6-1 to TRBJ2-7; 8 bases fit TRBD1. Germline CDR1 MNHNS, CDR2 SASEGT. CDR3 length: 15 residues. The V and J ends lost 3 bases and 2 bases, in that order; junction bases with no gene match: 6. In DNA, the CDR3 is TGTGCCAGCAGTGACCCCGGGACAGGCCCCTACGAGCAGTACTTC. Amino acids: CASSDPGTGPYEQYF.

The chain is built from TRBV6-5 and TRBJ1-5; tentatively, D is TRBD1 (5 bases). Trimming took 6 bases from V and 3 from J, leaving 12 bases between them. This CDR3 is built from 14 residues. CDR1 MNHEY and CDR2 SVGAGI come from the germline V gene. The CDR3 loop is CASSPGPLNQPQHF. The CDR3 nucleotides are TGTGCCAGCAGCCCGGGACCGCTCAATCAGCCCCAGCATTTT.

The chain is built from TRBV7-3 and TRBJ2-1; unclear D gene. Trimming took 5 bases from V and 5 from J, leaving 10 bases between them. The CDR3 extends over 13 amino acids. From germline, CDR1 is SGHTA and CDR2 FQGTGA. Here the CDR3 DNA reads TGTGCCAGCAGCCCCAGTAGGAACAATGAGCAGTTCTTC. Translation: CASSPSRNNEQFF.

A few counts support this clone. CDR3 nucleotide sequence: TGTGCCAGCAGTGTTATGGGCGGGAATCAGCCCCAGCATTTT. It is translated as CASSVMGGNQPQHF. The V call is TRBV2, the J call TRBJ1-5; D gene uncertain. The CDR3 is 14 residues long. V gave up 4 bases and J gave up 4 bases, with 11 bases separating them. Per germline, CDR1 SNHLY and CDR2 FYNNEI.

The chain combines TRBV28 with TRBJ2-2; 10 positions agree with TRBD2. Germline CDR1 is MDHEN and CDR2 is SYDVKM. V dropped 4 bases and J dropped 5; count of bases not matched to a gene: 7. The CDR3 has 16 residues. CDR3 protein: CASSYGELAGTGELFF. CDR3 in DNA: TGTGCCAGCAGTTATGGAGAACTAGCGGGAACCGGGGAGCTGTTTTTT.

The V call is TRBV11-1, the J call TRBJ2-7; no reliable D call. The V gene's germline CDR1 is SGHAT and CDR2 FQDESV (reference sequence). The CDR3 is 15 residues long. The V end lost 0 bases, the J end lost 0 bases, and 9 bases lay between the germline ends. The CDR3 DNA reads TGTGCCAGCAGCTTAGCGTCCAGTGGCTCCTACGAGCAGTACTTC. Residues: CASSLASSGSYEQYF.

V usage is TRBV10-3 and J usage is TRBJ1-2; D might be TRBD1 (5 bases). The V end was cut by 8 bases, the J end by 0 bases, with 7 bases between. This CDR3 region has 12 residues. Germline assignment: CDR1 ENHRY and CDR2 SYGVKD. As DNA, the CDR3 is TGTGCCATCCCGGACACTAACTATGGCTACACCTTC. Translated, it gives CAIPDTNYGYTF.

The rearrangement links TRBV2 to TRBJ2-3; 12 bases are a match to TRBD2. V shed 7 bases and J 2 bases; nucleotides not matched to a gene: 7. Germline loops: CDR1 SNHLY, CDR2 FYNNEI. The CDR3 covers 16 residues. Here the CDR3 reads CASTTSGGLYTDTQYF. The CDR3 region has the DNA TGTGCCAGCACGACTAGCGGGGGCCTCTACACAGATACGCAGTATTTT.

The sample holds a few counts of this clone. The V and J genes are TRBV10-1 and TRBJ2-1, with TRBD1 matching over 8 bases. Germline-derived CDR1 and CDR2 are WNHNN and SYGVQD (reference sequence). Trimming took 5 bases from V and 9 from J; bases not matched to a gene: 9. CDR3 length: 14 amino acids. The CDR3 nucleotides read TGCGCCAGCAGTCTCGGGGCAGGGGGCGGTGAGCAGTTCTTC. Translation: CASSLGAGGGEQFF.